This T cell receptor (beta chain) was profiled in a study of CD8 T cells in Susac syndrome. Sequencing of TCR beta covered CD8+ and CD4+ T cells obtained from blood. Purification of the CD8+ and CD4+ T cells relied on negative isolation, and TEMRA cells underwent FACS enrichment. Germline assignment: CDR1 MNHNS and CDR2 SASEGT. The CDR3 consists of 14 residues. With 7 bases clipped from V and 6 bases from J, the junction kept 8 bases outside the gene matches. On this clonotype itself: Its antigen is still unknown.

Random hexamers were used to reverse transcribe an amount of roughly 0.5 to 1 ug RNA. An immunoSEQ multiplex PCR amplified TCR beta CDR3 over 54 Vbeta and 13 Jbeta. Each CDR3 protein gets one entry after TCRdb re-called the immunoSEQ multiplex PCR reads with MiXCR. Here the sample spans 130,000 or so distinct CDR3 sequences, approximately 79% being singletons. Study-wide findings and caveats: It was acknowledged in the study that the number of individuals who were included in its TCR sequencing and HLA analysis was relatively small.

The gene calls are TRBV6-1 and TRBJ1-2, with TRBD1 matching 10 bases. The source is a human donor with multiple sclerosis. The specimen sequenced was CD8+ T cells from PBMCs. CDR3 DNA sequence: TGTGCCAGCATCCCTGGGGGGACAGGGGATGGCTACACCTTC. Amino acids: CASIPGGTGDGYTF.